This is a list of T cell receptor beta chains from one sample in a study of STAT3 mutations in large granular lymphocyte leukemia. Only in-frame clones appear in the TCRdb table, and some are missing; sequencing was by immunoSEQ multiplex PCR. The sample holds approximately 1,500 clones, 45% to 65% seen once. The sample comprised peripheral blood mononuclear cells. The receptors derive from a man in his 60s with T-cell large granular lymphocyte leukemia. Some clones in this sample may be carry-over from other donors' samples. CDR3s include the opening cysteine and the closing phenylalanine or tryptophan. Fields, in order: J gene, D gene, CDR3 length, V gene, clone size, CDR3 DNA, CDR3 protein. The D gene is left open where the match is weak. The size field is filled for only some rows; it gives once, few, many or a size class.

TRBJ2-1 TRBD2 15 TRBV10-3 NA TGTGCCATCAAGTCCACTAGCGGGATCTTCAATGAGCAGTTCTTC CAIKSTSGIFNEQFF
TRBJ2-7 NA 13 TRBV12-5 NA TGTGCTAGTGGCCGGGACGGGGCCTACGAGCAGTACTTC CASGRDGAYEQYF
TRBJ2-7 TRBD1 12 TRBV30 NA TGTGCCTCTTCAATACAGGGGGACGAGCAGTACTTC CASSIQGDEQYF
TRBJ2-1 TRBD1 14 TRBV29-1 NA TGCAGCGTTGACGACGGACAGGCGGTAGATGAGCAGTTCTTC CSVDDGQAVDEQFF
TRBJ2-5 TRBD2 16 TRBV5-1 hyperexpanded TGCGCCAGCAGCCCGGGACTAGCGGGAGGGCGAGAGACCCAGTACTTC CASSPGLAGGRETQYF
TRBJ2-7 TRBD1 14 TRBV4-1 few TGCGCCAGCAGCCTAGGGACAGGCCTCTACGAGCAGTACTTC CASSLGTGLYEQYF
TRBJ1-2 NA 15 TRBV7-9 NA TGTGCCAGCAGCTTAGGACGCGGAGCTAACTATGGCTACACCTTC CASSLGRGANYGYTF
TRBJ2-7 TRBD2 14 TRBV5-1 NA TGCGCCAGCAGAAGTCTAGCGGGGGACTACGAGCAGTACTTC CASRSLAGDYEQYF
TRBJ2-7 NA 14 TRBV27 NA TGTGCCAGCAGTCCTACAGCGTGGGCCTACGAGCAGTACTTC CASSPTAWAYEQYF
TRBJ2-7 NA 16 TRBV5-1 NA TGCGCCAGCAGCTTGACCGCTGAGCCGTGGAGCTACGAGCAGTACTTC CASSLTAEPWSYEQYF
TRBJ2-3 NA 13 TRBV4-3 NA TGCGCCAGCAGCCAAGTAGACAGAGATACGCAGTATTTT CASSQVDRDTQYF
TRBJ2-5 NA 12 TRBV30 few TGTGCCCGGACCGGGGCTTTACAGACCCAGTACTTC CARTGALQTQYF
TRBJ1-2 TRBD1 15 TRBV5-1 once TGCGCCAGCAACTTTGGTTGGGACAGCCTTTATGGCTACACCTTC CASNFGWDSLYGYTF
TRBJ1-5 NA 11 TRBV30 NA TGTGCCTGGGGAACTTATCAGCCCCAGCATTTT CAWGTYQPQHF
TRBJ2-7 NA 14 TRBV29-1 few TGCAGCGTTGAACGTCCTGGAGGATCCTACGAGCAGTACTTC CSVERPGGSYEQYF
TRBJ2-7 TRBD1 14 TRBV27 hyperexpanded TGTGCCAGCAGTTCCATTCAGGGGGCAGTTTGGCAGTACTTC CASSSIQGAVWQYF
TRBJ2-2 NA 13 TRBV5-1 NA TGCGCCAGCAGCTTGTGGGGCACCGGGGAGCTGTTTTTT CASSLWGTGELFF
TRBJ2-7 NA 14 TRBV4-1 NA TGCGCCAGCAGCCAAGATGGGGGTCCCTACGAGCAGTACTTC CASSQDGGPYEQYF
TRBJ2-3 NA 13 TRBV29-1 NA TGCAGCGTGGGTAGTAGGAGGGCCGATACGCAGTATTTT CSVGSRRADTQYF
TRBJ2-3 NA 13 TRBV30 NA TGTGCCTGGAGTATCAGGTCCCGGGATACGCAGTATTTT CAWSIRSRDTQYF
TRBJ1-5 NA 19 TRBV10-3 once TGTGCCATCAGTGAGTCCCCGGCAGGGAGAACTAGCGGGAATCAGCCCCAGCATTTT CAISESPAGRTSGNQPQHF
TRBJ2-7 NA 14 TRBV5-1 NA TGCGCCAGCAGCCGGGACGGTGGCACCTACGAGCAGTACTTC CASSRDGGTYEQYF
TRBJ2-7 TRBD1 13 TRBV7-8 medium-sized TGTGCCAGCAGCTCGGACAGGCTGCACGAGCAGTACTTC CASSSDRLHEQYF
TRBJ1-3 NA 13 TRBV5-4 NA TGTGCCAGCAGCTTGGTTTCTGGAAACACCATATATTTT CASSLVSGNTIYF
TRBJ2-6 NA 16 TRBV7-9 NA TGTGCCAGCAGCCCTAGGTTTCGGTCTGGGGCCAACGTCCTGACTTTC CASSPRFRSGANVLTF
TRBJ2-1 NA 12 TRBV7-2 few TGTGCCAGCACCCGTCGAATAAATGAGCAGTTCTTC CASTRRINEQFF
TRBJ2-5 TRBD2 17 TRBV9 large TGTGCCAGCAGCGAGAGGCGGGGGGGGCCTCTCCAAGAGACCCAGTACTTC CASSERRGGPLQETQYF
TRBJ1-4 NA 14 TRBV6-1 few TGTGCCAGCCTAGATGAGGTCCTTAATGAAAAACTGTTTTTT CASLDEVLNEKLFF
TRBJ2-7 NA 16 TRBV27 NA TGTGCCAGCAGAAAGCGCGTCGGGAGTAGGTCCTACGAGCAGTACTTC CASRKRVGSRSYEQYF
TRBJ2-7 NA 14 TRBV7-2 few TGTGCCAGCACTCCCCTAAGTGGAGCCTACGAGCAGTACTTC CASTPLSGAYEQYF
TRBJ1-2 NA 15 TRBV29-1 NA TGCAGCGTTGGGGAGAGGGACCTTACTAACTATGGCTACACCTTC CSVGERDLTNYGYTF
TRBJ2-7 TRBD1 14 TRBV5-1 NA TGCGCCAGCAGCTTGGCCGGGACAGGGACCGAGCAGTACTTC CASSLAGTGTEQYF
TRBJ1-5 NA 12 TRBV7-9 NA TGTGCCAGCAGCTTAGTGTCTCAGCCCCAGCATTTT CASSLVSQPQHF
TRBJ2-7 TRBD2 15 TRBV10-2 few TGCGCCAGCAGTGAGTCCGCGGGAGGGGGCTACGAGCAGTACTTC CASSESAGGGYEQYF
TRBJ2-1 NA 13 TRBV29-1 few TGCAGCGTTGAGGTTCCGACTAGCAATGAGCAGTTCTTC CSVEVPTSNEQFF
TRBJ2-1 TRBD2 18 TRBV7-8 few TGTGCCAGCAGCTTAGAACTAGCGGGGGGCCTCATCTACAATGAGCAGTTCTTC CASSLELAGGLIYNEQFF
TRBJ1-2 NA 15 TRBV4-3 large TGCGCCAGCAGCCAAGATAGGCATGAAGAGGATGGCTACACCTTC CASSQDRHEEDGYTF